The 2 T cell receptor beta chains below all came from one sample that was sequenced in a study of human T cells and chemical hapten exposure. The time point is: pre-sensitization, week 0. The sample's treatment: therapeutic diphenylcyclopropenone sensitization with weekly scalp DPC. TCRdb analysed the RACE reads with MiXCR anew, one entry per CDR3 protein. This table has roughly 81,000 distinct CDR3 sequences, 7.5% to 9.5% appearing once. Sequenced material: whole blood, taken in connection with sensitization to the hapten diphenylcyclopropenone (DPC). Source of these receptors: a man aged 40-55 years with alopecia areata. Some clones in this sample may be carry-over from other donors' samples.

At least ten counts were recorded for this clonotype. The gene calls are TRBV28 and TRBJ2-3, with 7 bases aligning to TRBD1. V was clipped by 1 base and J by 3 bases; unmatched bases: 4. CDR3 length equals 15 residues. CDR1 and CDR2 (germline): MDHEN, SYDVKM. For the CDR3, the DNA is TGTGCCAGCAGTTTATATAGGGGGCGAACAGATACGCAGTATTTT. Protein sequence: CASSLYRGRTDTQYF.

This clonotype showed up just a few times. The chain recombines TRBV9 with TRBJ1-2; D is unresolved. V lost 0 bases and J lost 4, with 10 bases in between. Germline lookup yields CDR1 SGDLS and CDR2 YYNGEE. The CDR3 spans 14 residues. The CDR3 nucleotides are TGTGCCAGCAGCGTAGCTTCAGAACCCTATGGCTACACCTTC. It yields the protein CASSVASEPYGYTF. Together with reference TRBV9 and TRBJ1-2, the CDR3 gives the full variable domain: DSGVTQTPKHLITATGQRVTLRCSPRSGDLSVYWYQQSLDQGLQFLIQYYNGEERAKGNILERFSAQQFPDLHSELNLSSLELGDSALYFCASSVASEPYGYTFGSGTRLTVV.